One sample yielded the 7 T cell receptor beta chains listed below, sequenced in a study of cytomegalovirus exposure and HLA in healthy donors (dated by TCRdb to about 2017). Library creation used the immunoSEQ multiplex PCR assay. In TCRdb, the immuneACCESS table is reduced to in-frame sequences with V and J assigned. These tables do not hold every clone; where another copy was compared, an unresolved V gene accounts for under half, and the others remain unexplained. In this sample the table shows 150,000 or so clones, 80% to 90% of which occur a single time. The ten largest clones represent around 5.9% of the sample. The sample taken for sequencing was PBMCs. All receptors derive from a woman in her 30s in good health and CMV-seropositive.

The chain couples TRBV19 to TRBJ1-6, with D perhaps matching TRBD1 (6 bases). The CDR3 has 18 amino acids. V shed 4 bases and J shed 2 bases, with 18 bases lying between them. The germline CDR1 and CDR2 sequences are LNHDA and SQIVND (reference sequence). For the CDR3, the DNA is TGTGCCAGTAGTACACATTACAGGGCGGAGACCTATAATTCACCCCTCCACTTT. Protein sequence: CASSTHYRAETYNSPLHF.

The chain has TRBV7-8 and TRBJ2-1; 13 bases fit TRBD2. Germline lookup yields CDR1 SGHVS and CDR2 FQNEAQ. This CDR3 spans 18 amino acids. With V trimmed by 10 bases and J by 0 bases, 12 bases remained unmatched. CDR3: CATYAGRTSGSSYNEQFF. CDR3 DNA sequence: TGTGCCACCTACGCTGGGCGGACTAGCGGGAGCTCCTACAATGAGCAGTTCTTC.

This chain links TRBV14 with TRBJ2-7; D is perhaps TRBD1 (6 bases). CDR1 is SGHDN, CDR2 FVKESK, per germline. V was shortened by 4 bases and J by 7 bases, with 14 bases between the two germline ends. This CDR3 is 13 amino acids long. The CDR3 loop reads CASSLGTPREQYF. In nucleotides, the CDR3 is TGTGCCAGCAGCCTTGGGACACCCCGTGAGCAGTACTTC.

The CDR3 is CASRLSISDYEQYF. The CDR3 bases are TGTGCCAGCAGACTTTCGATTAGCGACTACGAGCAGTACTTC. The chain links TRBV27 to TRBJ2-7; perhaps TRBD2 as D (5 bases). The CDR3 length is 14 residues. V lost 6 bases and J 3 bases, leaving 15 bases between the germline ends. CDR1 is MNHEY and CDR2 is SMNVEV in the germline V gene (reference sequence).

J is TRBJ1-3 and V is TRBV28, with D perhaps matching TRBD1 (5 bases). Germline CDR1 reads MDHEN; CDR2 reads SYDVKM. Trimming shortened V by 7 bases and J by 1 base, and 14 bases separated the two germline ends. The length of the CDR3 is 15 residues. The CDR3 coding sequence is TGTGCCAGCACCCGCTACAGGCTATCTGGAAACACCATATATTTT. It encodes CASTRYRLSGNTIYF.

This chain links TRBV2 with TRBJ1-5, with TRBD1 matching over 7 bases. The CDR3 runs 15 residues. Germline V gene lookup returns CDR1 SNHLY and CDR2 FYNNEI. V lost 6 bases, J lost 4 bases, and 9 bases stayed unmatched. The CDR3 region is CASRKRDRPNQPQHF. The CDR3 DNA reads TGTGCCAGCAGGAAAAGGGACAGACCTAATCAGCCCCAGCATTTT.

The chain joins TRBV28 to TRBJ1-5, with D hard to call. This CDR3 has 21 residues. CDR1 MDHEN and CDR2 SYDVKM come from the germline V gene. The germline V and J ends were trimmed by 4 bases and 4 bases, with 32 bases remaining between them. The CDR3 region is CASSWSVGRPNGGLANQPQHF. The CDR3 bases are TGTGCCAGCAGTTGGTCCGTAGGGCGACCGAATGGAGGGCTAGCAAATCAGCCCCAGCATTTT.